The next 26 T cell receptor beta chains were all read from a single sample in a study of CDR3 diversity in severe acne. TCRdb used MiXCR to reprocess the PCR reads, holding one entry per CDR3 protein. The sample lists about 97,000 distinct CDR3 sequences, about half occurring once. Sequencing used blood. The receptor set was obtained from a male donor with acne.

DNA of the CDR3: TGCAGTGCTAGTACCAGAAGAAGATACGAGCAGTACTTC. It codes for CSASTRRRYEQYF. This chain joins TRBV20-1 and TRBJ2-7; D gene ambiguous. The length of the CDR3 is 13 residues. The V end lost 3 bases, the J end lost 4 bases, and 13 bases lay between the germline ends. Germline CDR1 is DFQATT and CDR2 is SNEGSKA (reference sequence).

By frequency in the sample, this clonotype is medium-sized. J is TRBJ2-7 and V is TRBV20-1; 7 nucleotides align to TRBD2. In germline, CDR1 is DFQATT, CDR2 SNEGSKA (reference sequence). The CDR3 is 13 residues long. V shed 7 bases, J shed 3 bases, and the junction held 9 bases outside the gene matches. CDR3: CSGARASGYEQYF. The CDR3 DNA reads as TGCAGTGGGGCTAGGGCTAGCGGCTACGAGCAGTACTTC.

Many counts were recorded for this clonotype. The chain uses TRBV6-2 or TRBV6-3 and TRBJ2-3; D possibly matches TRBD1 or TRBD2 (6 bases each). There are 17 residues in the CDR3. CDR1 MNHEY and CDR2 SVGEGT come from the germline V gene. The V end was cut by 7 bases, the J end by 2 bases, with 22 bases between. CDR3 DNA: TGTGCCAGCATACCTATGCCGGGGGCAGGGACCACAGATACGCAGTATTTT. Amino acid sequence: CASIPMPGAGTTDTQYF.

The V call is TRBV20-1, the J call TRBJ2-3; D is perhaps TRBD1 (6 bases). With 8 bases removed from V and 3 bases from J, the gap between germline ends came to 21 bases. The CDR3 runs to 15 residues. Per the germline V gene, CDR1 is DFQATT and CDR2 is SNEGSKA (reference sequence). The CDR3 region is CSSHQGLHDTDTQYF. In DNA, the CDR3 is TGCAGTTCACATCAGGGGCTCCACGATACAGATACGCAGTATTTT.

This clonotype appeared many times. The rearrangement joins TRBV30 to TRBJ1-5, with D uncertain. The germline V and J ends were trimmed by 1 base and 5 bases, with 6 bases remaining between them. CDR1 is GTSNPN and CDR2 is SVGIG in the germline V gene (reference sequence). The CDR3 has 12 amino acids. CDR3 DNA: TGTGCCTGGAGTGAAGGGTATCAGCCCCAGCATTTT. It yields the protein CAWSEGYQPQHF.

This clonotype turned up a few times. The chain is built from TRBV7-9 and TRBJ2-7; D gene unclear. V dropped 3 bases and J dropped 1 base, with 10 bases sitting between them. The CDR3 has 14 residues. Germline values: CDR1 SEHNR, CDR2 FQNEAQ (reference sequence). The CDR3 nucleotides are TGTGCCAGCAGCTTGACTTTAAGGTCCTACGAGCAGTACTTC. This codes for CASSLTLRSYEQYF.

This clonotype was seen many times. The chain carries TRBV5-1 and TRBJ1-3, with D unresolved. The CDR3 is made up of 15 amino acids. Trimming took 0 bases from V and 0 from J, leaving 7 bases between them. In germline, CDR1 is SGHRS, CDR2 YFSETQ. CDR3 in DNA: TGCGCCAGCAGCTTGGGGGGTGTCTCTGGAAACACCATATATTTT. It translates to CASSLGGVSGNTIYF.

The gene calls are TRBV20-1 and TRBJ1-2, with TRBD1 matching over 8 bases. Trimming at V came to 5 bases and at J to 8 bases, leaving 7 bases not matched to a gene. The CDR3 has 12 amino acids. The germline V gene encodes CDR1 DFQATT and CDR2 SNEGSKA (reference sequence). CDR3 sequence reads: CSAPDRVRGYTF. The DNA for the CDR3 is TGCAGTGCTCCGGACAGGGTGAGGGGCTACACCTTC.

V and J are TRBV6-5 and TRBJ2-7, with 7 bases aligning to TRBD2. The J segment lost 5 bases and the V segment lost 2 bases, leaving 9 bases of the junction unmatched. The CDR3 contains 15 residues. The germline V gene has CDR1 MNHEY and CDR2 SVGAGI. This CDR3 reads CASSYGGGGGNEQYF. The CDR3 nucleotides read TGTGCCAGCAGTTACGGGGGGGGTGGAGGTAACGAGCAGTACTTC.

This clonotype was seen just once. The chain links TRBV12-3 or TRBV12-4 to TRBJ2-1, with unresolved D. This CDR3 comprises 13 residues. The V end was cut by 5 bases, the J end by 3 bases, with 8 bases between. The CDR3 DNA sequence: TGTGCCAGCAGTAGGCCTTACTACAATGAGCAGTTCTTC. It codes for CASSRPYYNEQFF.

This rearrangement joins TRBV20-1 to TRBJ2-7; 11 nucleotides line up with TRBD2. V trimming: 6 bases; J trimming: 4 bases; junction bases outside the gene matches: 11. Germline CDR1 reads DFQATT; CDR2 reads SNEGSKA (reference sequence). This CDR3 has 15 residues. CDR3 in DNA: TGCAGTGCCGGAGATAGCGGGAGGGGCGTATACGAGCAGTACTTC. It encodes CSAGDSGRGVYEQYF.

The table lists this clonotype with many counts. The rearrangement joins TRBV7-6 to TRBJ1-3, with D uncertain. The CDR3 covers 15 residues. With 4 bases removed from V and 0 bases from J, the gap between germline ends came to 10 bases. Germline CDR1 is SGHVS and CDR2 is FNYEAQ. The CDR3: CASSSAPISGNTIYF. The CDR3 coding sequence is TGTGCCAGCAGCTCTGCTCCGATCTCTGGAAACACCATATATTTT.

This clonotype was recorded a few times. This chain uses TRBV15 with TRBJ2-3; the match to TRBD2 covers 8 bases. The CDR3 totals 17 residues. Trimming cost V 2 bases and J 2 bases; bases outside gene matches: 9. The germline CDR1 and CDR2 sequences are LNHNV and YYDKDF (reference sequence). The CDR3 coding sequence is TGTGCCACCAGCAGACCTAGCGGGTCTAGCCACACAGATACGCAGTATTTT. Translation: CATSRPSGSSHTDTQYF.

In regard to this clonotype: A much larger clone lies one base from this, so it may be a read error. The J gene is TRBJ2-6, the V gene TRBV7-8; TRBD1 might be the D (6 bases). The CDR3 is made up of 17 amino acids. Germline assignment: CDR1 SGHVS and CDR2 FQNEAQ. CDR3 in DNA: TGTGCCAGCAGCACACAGGGCAGGGACCCTGGGGCCAACGCCCTGACTTTC. It codes for CASSTQGRDPGANALTF.

In this sample, this clonotype turned up many times. This chain connects TRBV10-2 to TRBJ2-2; possible D gene TRBD2, 6 bases. The CDR3 loop spans 15 amino acids. V shed 2 bases and J shed 6 bases, with 13 bases lying between them. Germline values: CDR1 WSHSY, CDR2 SAAADI. The CDR3 spells CASSEPYAGSGELFF. The DNA for the CDR3 is TGCGCCAGCAGTGAGCCCTACGCGGGATCCGGGGAGCTGTTTTTT.

With respect to this clonotype: This may be a read error, as it is one base from a much larger clone. The chain uses TRBV7-2 and TRBJ2-1, with TRBD1 matching over 9 bases. CDR3 length equals 18 residues. Germline loops: CDR1 SGHTA, CDR2 FQGNSA. J gave up 1 base and V 1 base, and 8 bases lay outside the gene matches. The CDR3 loop is CASSLGRSGTGSYNEQFF. The DNA of the CDR3 is TGTGCCAGCAGCTTAGGGCGGAGCGGGACAGGGTCCTACAATGAGCAGTTCTTC.

The chain employs TRBV9 and TRBJ2-7, with 7 nucleotides matching TRBD2. Germline V CDR1 and CDR2: SGDLS, YYNGEE. The V segment lost 0 bases and the J segment 2 bases; nucleotides outside the gene matches: 5. This CDR3 is 15 amino acids long. CDR3 nucleotides: TGTGCCAGCAGCGTAGAGGGCGGGGGTCCCTACGAGCAGTACTTC. Its translation is CASSVEGGGPYEQYF.

The CDR3 sequence: CAWSVARRIVTDTQYF. The DNA for the CDR3 is TGTGCCTGGAGTGTAGCCAGGAGGATAGTCACAGATACGCAGTATTTT. The J gene is TRBJ2-3, the V gene TRBV30, with D perhaps matching TRBD2 (5 bases). V gave up 0 bases and J gave up 2 bases, with 15 bases separating them. This CDR3 is built from 16 residues. Per the germline V gene, CDR1 is GTSNPN and CDR2 is SVGIG (reference sequence).

This clonotype was counted a single time. V usage is TRBV15 and J usage is TRBJ2-7, with 10 bases aligning to TRBD1. The CDR3 is 14 residues long. V dropped 5 bases and J dropped 5; count of bases not matched to a gene: 6. Germline V CDR1 and CDR2: LNHNV, YYDKDF (reference sequence). CDR3 sequence: CATSVRQGADEQYF. The CDR3 region has the DNA TGTGCCACCAGCGTACGACAGGGGGCTGACGAGCAGTACTTC. Together with reference TRBV15 and TRBJ2-7, the CDR3 gives the full variable domain: DAMVIQNPRYQVTQFGKPVTLSCSQTLNHNVMYWYQQKSSQAPKLLFHYYDKDFNNEADTPDNFQSRRPNTSFCFLDIRSPGLGDTAMYLCATSVRQGADEQYFGPGTRLTVT.

The rearrangement joins TRBV24-1 to TRBJ1-2; the D is unclear. The CDR3 has 10 residues. V was cut by 3 bases and J by 10 bases, with 5 bases left in between. Per germline, CDR1 KGHDR and CDR2 SFDVKD. The CDR3 is CATSDRIYTF. The CDR3 nucleotides read TGTGCCACCAGTGATCGTATCTACACCTTC.

This clonotype was counted at least ten times. The genes are TRBV5-1 and TRBJ2-5; D is perhaps TRBD1 (6 bases). The CDR3 loop spans 14 amino acids. CDR1 SGHRS and CDR2 YFSETQ come from the germline V gene. V was cut by 2 bases and J by 2 bases, with 10 bases left in between. The CDR3 is CASSFGTRQETQYF. The CDR3 coding sequence is TGCGCCAGCAGCTTCGGGACAAGACAAGAGACCCAGTACTTC.

This clonotype has ten or more counts. V gene TRBV20-1 combines with J gene TRBJ2-1; 7 bases line up with TRBD2. Germline trimming cut 6 bases from V and 2 bases from J; bases unmatched to any gene: 7. Looked up from germline, CDR1 is DFQATT and CDR2 is SNEGSKA (reference sequence). CDR3 length equals 14 residues. The CDR3 sequence: CSALTSDTYNEQFF. As DNA, the CDR3 is TGCAGTGCCCTTACTAGCGACACCTACAATGAGCAGTTCTTC.

Details on this clonotype: This may arise from a read error, as a much more abundant clone is one base away. The V and J genes are TRBV19 and TRBJ2-2, with D possibly TRBD2 on 5 matching bases. This CDR3 is built from 15 residues. Germline values: CDR1 LNHDA, CDR2 SQIVND (reference sequence). The CDR3 loop is CASSIMRQSTGVLFF. In DNA, the CDR3 is TGTGCCAGTAGTATTATGAGGCAGAGCACCGGGGTGCTGTTTTTT.

V is TRBV5-5 and J is TRBJ2-7; D possibly uses TRBD1 or TRBD2 (5 bases each). The V end lost 0 bases, the J end lost 2 bases, and 21 bases lay between the germline ends. Germline CDR1 reads SGHKS; CDR2 reads YYEKEE (reference sequence). The CDR3 runs to 18 residues. This CDR3 is CASSLVYLGTAGAYEQYF. The CDR3 DNA follows: TGTGCCAGCAGCTTGGTTTACTTAGGGACGGCTGGGGCCTACGAGCAGTACTTC.

This clonotype occurred a few times. Given a much more abundant clone one base away, this may be a read error. The rearrangement joins TRBV29-1 to TRBJ2-7; 7 nucleotides match TRBD1. Unmatched junction bases numbered 4, after V lost 4 bases and J lost 4 bases. Germline V gene sequence: CDR1 SQVTM, CDR2 ANQGSEA. The CDR3 runs 12 residues. The CDR3 sequence is CSVVRGQYEQYF. The CDR3 region has the DNA TGCAGCGTTGTAAGGGGGCAATACGAGCAGTACTTC.

This clonotype showed up just a few times. V and J are TRBV19 and TRBJ1-1; 8 nucleotides agree with TRBD1. The CDR3 sequence is 13 residues long. V was pared by 10 bases and J by 4 bases, with 8 bases of the junction left unmatched. The germline CDR1 and CDR2 sequences are LNHDA and SQIVND (reference sequence). The CDR3 protein is CATQTGVSTEAFF. DNA of the CDR3: TGTGCCACCCAGACAGGGGTCAGCACTGAAGCTTTCTTT.